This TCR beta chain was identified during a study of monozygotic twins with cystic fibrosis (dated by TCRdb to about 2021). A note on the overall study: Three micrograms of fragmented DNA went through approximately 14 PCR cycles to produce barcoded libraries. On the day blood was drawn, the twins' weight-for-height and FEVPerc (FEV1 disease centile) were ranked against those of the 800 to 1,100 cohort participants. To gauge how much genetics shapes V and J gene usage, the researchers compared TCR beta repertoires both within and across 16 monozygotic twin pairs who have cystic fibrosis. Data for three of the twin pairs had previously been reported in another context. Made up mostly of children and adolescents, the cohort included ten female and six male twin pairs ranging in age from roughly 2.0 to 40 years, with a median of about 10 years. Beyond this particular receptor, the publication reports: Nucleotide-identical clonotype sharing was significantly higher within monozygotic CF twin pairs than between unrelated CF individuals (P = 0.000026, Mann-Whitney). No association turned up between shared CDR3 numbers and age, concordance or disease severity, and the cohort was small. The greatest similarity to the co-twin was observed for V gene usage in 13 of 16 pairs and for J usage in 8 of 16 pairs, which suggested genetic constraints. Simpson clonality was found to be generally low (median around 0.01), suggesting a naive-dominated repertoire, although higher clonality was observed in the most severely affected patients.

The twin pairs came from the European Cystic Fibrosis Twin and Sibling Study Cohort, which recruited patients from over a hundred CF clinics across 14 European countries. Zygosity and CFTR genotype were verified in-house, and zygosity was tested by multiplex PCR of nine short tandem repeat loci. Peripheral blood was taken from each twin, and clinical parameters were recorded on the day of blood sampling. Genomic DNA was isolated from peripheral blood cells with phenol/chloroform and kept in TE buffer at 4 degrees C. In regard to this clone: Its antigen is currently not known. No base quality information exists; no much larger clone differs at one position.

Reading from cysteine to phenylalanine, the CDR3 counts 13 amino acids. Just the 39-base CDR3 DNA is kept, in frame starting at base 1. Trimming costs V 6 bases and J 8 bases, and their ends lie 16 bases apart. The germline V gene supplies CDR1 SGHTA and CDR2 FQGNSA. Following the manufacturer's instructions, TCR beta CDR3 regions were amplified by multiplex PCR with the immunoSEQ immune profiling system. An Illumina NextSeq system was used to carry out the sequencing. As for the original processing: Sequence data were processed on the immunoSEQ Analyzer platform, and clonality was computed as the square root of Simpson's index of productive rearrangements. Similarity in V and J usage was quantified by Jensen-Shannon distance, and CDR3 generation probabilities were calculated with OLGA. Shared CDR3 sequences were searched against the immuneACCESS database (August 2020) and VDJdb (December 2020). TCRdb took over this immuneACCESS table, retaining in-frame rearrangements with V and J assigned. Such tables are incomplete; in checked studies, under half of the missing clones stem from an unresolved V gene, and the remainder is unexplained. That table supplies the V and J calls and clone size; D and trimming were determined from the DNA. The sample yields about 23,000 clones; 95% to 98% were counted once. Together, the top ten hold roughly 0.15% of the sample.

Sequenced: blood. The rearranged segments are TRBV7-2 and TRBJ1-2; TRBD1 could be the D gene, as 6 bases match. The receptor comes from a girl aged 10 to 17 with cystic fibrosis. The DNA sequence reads TGTGCCAGCAGTTTTGGACCAGGGGACGGCTACACCTTC. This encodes CASSFGPGDGYTF.